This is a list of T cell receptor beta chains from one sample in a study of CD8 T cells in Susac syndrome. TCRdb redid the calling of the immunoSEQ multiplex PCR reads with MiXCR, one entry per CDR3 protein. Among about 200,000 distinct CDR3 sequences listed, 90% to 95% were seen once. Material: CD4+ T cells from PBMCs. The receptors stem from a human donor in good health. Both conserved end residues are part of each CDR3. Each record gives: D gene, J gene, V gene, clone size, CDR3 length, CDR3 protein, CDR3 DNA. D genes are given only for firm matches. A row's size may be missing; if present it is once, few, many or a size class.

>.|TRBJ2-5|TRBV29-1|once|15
CSESPRTGPAGTQYF
TGCAGCGAATCCCCCCGTACAGGGCCGGCGGGGACCCAGTACTTC
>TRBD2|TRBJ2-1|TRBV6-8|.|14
CASSFGTISDEQFF
TGTGCCAGCAGTTTCGGGACTATTAGTGATGAGCAGTTCTTC
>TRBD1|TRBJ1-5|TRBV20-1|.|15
CSASRTGFEDQPQHF
TGCAGTGCTAGCAGGACAGGGTTTGAGGATCAGCCCCAGCATTTT
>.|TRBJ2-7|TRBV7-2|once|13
CASSLRDRPEQYF
TGTGCCAGCAGCCTCAGGGATCGGCCTGAGCAGTACTTC
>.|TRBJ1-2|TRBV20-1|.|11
CSASPFYGYTF
TGCAGTGCTAGCCCCTTCTATGGCTACACCTTC
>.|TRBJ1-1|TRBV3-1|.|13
CASTTTQNTEAFF
TGTGCCAGCACGACAACACAGAACACTGAAGCTTTCTTT
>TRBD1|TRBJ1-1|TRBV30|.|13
CACPSGTGGEAFF
TGTGCCTGCCCCAGCGGGACAGGGGGCGAAGCTTTCTTT
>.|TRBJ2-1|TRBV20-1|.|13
CSADGPVYNEQFF
TGCAGTGCTGACGGACCCGTGTACAATGAGCAGTTCTTC
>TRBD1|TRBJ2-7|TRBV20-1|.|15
CSARVRDRGLYEQYF
TGCAGTGCTAGAGTCCGGGACAGGGGCTTATACGAGCAGTACTTC
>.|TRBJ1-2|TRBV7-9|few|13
CASSLAQNYGYTF
TGTGCCAGCAGCTTAGCACAGAACTATGGCTACACCTTC
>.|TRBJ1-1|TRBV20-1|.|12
CSGRGGDTEAFF
TGCAGTGGGAGGGGGGGGGACACTGAAGCTTTCTTT
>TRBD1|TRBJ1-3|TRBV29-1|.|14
CSAGQGADRDTIYF
TGCAGCGCCGGACAGGGAGCAGACAGAGACACCATATATTTT
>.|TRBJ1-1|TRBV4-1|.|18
CASSQGTQGTAPQTEAFF
TGCGCCAGCAGCCAAGGTACCCAGGGGACGGCCCCTCAGACTGAAGCTTTCTTT
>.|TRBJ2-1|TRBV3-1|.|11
CASSQVGEQFF
TGTGCCAGCAGCCAGGTTGGAGAGCAGTTCTTC
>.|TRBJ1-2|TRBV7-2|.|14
CASAEWGTNYGYTF
TGTGCCAGCGCAGAGTGGGGGACTAACTATGGCTACACCTTC
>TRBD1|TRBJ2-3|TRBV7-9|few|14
CASSSTGATDTQYF
TGTGCCAGCAGCTCTACAGGGGCCACAGATACGCAGTATTTT
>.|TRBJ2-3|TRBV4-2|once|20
CASSQDSGMAGIPSTDTQYF
TGTGCCAGCAGCCAAGATTCTGGGATGGCGGGGATTCCTAGCACAGATACGCAGTATTTT
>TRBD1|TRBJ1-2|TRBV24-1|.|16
CATSDPTTGTHYGYTF
TGTGCCACCAGTGATCCAACGACAGGGACCCACTATGGCTACACCTTC
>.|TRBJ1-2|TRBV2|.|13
CATDAGAGYGYTF
TGTGCCACCGACGCGGGCGCGGGCTATGGCTACACCTTC
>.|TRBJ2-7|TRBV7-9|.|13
CASSLAGFYEQYF
TGTGCCAGCAGCTTAGCGGGATTCTACGAGCAGTACTTC
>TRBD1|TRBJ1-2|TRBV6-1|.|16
CASSRGQRLANYGYTF
TGTGCCAGCAGCAGGGGACAGCGCTTAGCTAACTATGGCTACACCTTC
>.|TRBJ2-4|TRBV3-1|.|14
CASSPGLAVGVQYF
TGTGCCAGCAGCCCGGGACTTGCCGTCGGGGTTCAGTACTTC
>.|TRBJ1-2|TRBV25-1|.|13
CASSPFGSYGYTF
TGTGCCAGCAGTCCCTTTGGGTCTTATGGCTACACCTTC
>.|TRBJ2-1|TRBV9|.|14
CASSVSGDNNEQFF
TGTGCCAGCAGCGTGTCCGGGGACAACAATGAGCAGTTCTTC
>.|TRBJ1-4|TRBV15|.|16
CATSRENVRGDEKLFF
TGTGCCACCAGCAGAGAGAACGTGAGGGGAGACGAAAAACTGTTTTTT
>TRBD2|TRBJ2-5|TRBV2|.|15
CASTAESGGEQTQYF
TGTGCCAGCACCGCCGAGAGCGGGGGGGAACAGACCCAGTACTTC
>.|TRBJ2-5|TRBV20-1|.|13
CSARGQGIKTQYF
TGCAGTGCTAGAGGGCAGGGGATAAAGACCCAGTACTTC
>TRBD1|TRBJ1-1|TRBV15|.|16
CATSRPRTGGVTEAFF
TGTGCCACCAGCAGGCCCCGGACAGGGGGGGTGACTGAAGCTTTCTTT
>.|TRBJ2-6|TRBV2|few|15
CASSVGGTGANVLTF
TGTGCCAGCAGTGTCGGTGGGACCGGGGCCAACGTCCTGACTTTC
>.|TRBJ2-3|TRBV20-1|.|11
CSAPDRDTQYF
TGCAGTGCCCCGGACCGAGATACGCAGTATTTT
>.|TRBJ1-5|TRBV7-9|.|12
CASSSVGQPQHF
TGTGCCAGCAGCTCTGTGGGTCAGCCCCAGCATTTT
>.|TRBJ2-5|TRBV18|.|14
CASSPTRQEETQYF
TGTGCCAGCTCACCCACACGGCAGGAAGAGACCCAGTACTTC
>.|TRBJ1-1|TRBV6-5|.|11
CASKENTEAFF
TGTGCCAGCAAAGAGAACACTGAAGCTTTCTTT
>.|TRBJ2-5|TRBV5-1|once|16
CASSLDAGMSGETQYF
TGCGCCAGCAGCTTGGACGCAGGGATGAGCGGAGAGACCCAGTACTTC
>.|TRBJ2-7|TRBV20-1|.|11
CSAQTLEEQYF
TGCAGTGCCCAGACTCTGGAGGAGCAGTACTTC
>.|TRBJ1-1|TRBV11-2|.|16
CASSKPSGALNTEAFF
TGTGCCAGCAGCAAACCCTCGGGGGCCCTGAACACTGAAGCTTTCTTT
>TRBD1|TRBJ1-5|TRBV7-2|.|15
CASSQWTGTDQPQHF
TGTGCCAGCAGCCAGTGGACAGGGACGGATCAGCCCCAGCATTTT
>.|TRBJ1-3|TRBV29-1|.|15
CSVAFHRDSGNTIYF
TGCAGCGTTGCGTTCCACAGGGATTCTGGAAACACCATATATTTT
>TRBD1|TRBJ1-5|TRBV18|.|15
CASSRTGNSNQPQHF
TGTGCCAGCTCACGGACAGGGAATAGCAATCAGCCCCAGCATTTT
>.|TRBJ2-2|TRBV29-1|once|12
CSAGLQAGELFF
TGCAGCGCCGGGCTTCAAGCCGGGGAGCTGTTTTTT
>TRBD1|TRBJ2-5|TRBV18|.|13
CASSSGQKETQYF
TGTGCCAGCTCATCGGGACAGAAGGAGACCCAGTACTTC
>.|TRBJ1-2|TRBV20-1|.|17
CSAFGLGGKSFGYGYTF
TGCAGTGCTTTTGGACTCGGGGGCAAGAGTTTCGGCTATGGCTACACCTTC
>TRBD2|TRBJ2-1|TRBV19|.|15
CASSIGGSTYNEQFF
TGTGCCAGTAGTATTGGCGGGAGCACCTACAATGAGCAGTTCTTC
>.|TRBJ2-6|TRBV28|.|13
CASIEPGANVLTF
TGTGCCAGTATTGAACCTGGGGCCAACGTCCTGACTTTC
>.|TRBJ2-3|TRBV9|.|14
CASSVEFYPDTQYF
TGTGCCAGCAGCGTAGAGTTTTATCCAGATACGCAGTATTTT
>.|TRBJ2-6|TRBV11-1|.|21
CASSPTTTVLLFRAGANVLTF
TGTGCCAGCAGCCCAACGACGACAGTTTTACTCTTTAGGGCTGGGGCCAACGTCCTGACTTTC
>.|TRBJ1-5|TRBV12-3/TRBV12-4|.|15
CASSLEGGLGQPQHF
TGTGCCAGCAGTTTAGAAGGCGGGTTGGGTCAGCCCCAGCATTTT
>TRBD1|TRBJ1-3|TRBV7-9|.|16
CASSLTTGGSGNTIYF
TGTGCCAGCAGCTTGACGACAGGGGGATCTGGAAACACCATATATTTT
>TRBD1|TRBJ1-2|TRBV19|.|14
CASRPGQGIGGYTF
TGTGCCAGTAGGCCGGGACAGGGGATAGGTGGCTACACCTTC
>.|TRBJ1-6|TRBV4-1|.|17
CASSQEGSQRSNSPLHF
TGCGCCAGCAGCCAAGAAGGTTCCCAGAGGAGTAATTCACCCCTCCACTTT
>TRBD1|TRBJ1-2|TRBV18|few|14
CASSPAGTGYGYTF
TGTGCCAGCTCACCAGCCGGGACAGGATATGGCTACACCTTC
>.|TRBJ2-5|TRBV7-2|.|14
CASSWGLVQETQYF
TGTGCCAGCAGCTGGGGACTGGTTCAAGAGACCCAGTACTTC
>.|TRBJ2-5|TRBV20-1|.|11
CSANHQETQYF
TGCAGTGCTAACCACCAAGAGACCCAGTACTTC
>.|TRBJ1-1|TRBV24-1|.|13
CATSDSWTDEAFF
TGTGCCACCAGTGATTCGTGGACAGATGAAGCTTTCTTT